This T cell receptor (beta chain) was identified in a study of blood T cell repertoires in COVID-19. Profiled with immunoSEQ multiplex PCR; TCRdb holds only in-frame clones, not every one. The sample shows just over 650,000 clones, 80% to 90% of them seen only once. Germline CDR1 LNHDA, CDR2 SQIVND (reference sequence). CDR3 length: 16 amino acids. The junction had 10 bases not matched to a gene; V was cut back by 7 bases and J by 2 bases. This clone has just one count. The genes are TRBV19 and TRBJ1-5; 8 bases agree with TRBD1. This clonotype was obtained from a woman younger than 30 with acute or convalescent COVID-19. The sequenced sample consisted of peripheral blood. CDR3 coding DNA: TGTGCCAGTAACGAGCGGGGACAGGTACGCAATCAGCCCCAGCATTTT. This codes for CASNERGQVRNQPQHF.